The text below deals with one T cell receptor (beta chain). The target antigen is unknown. Data came from immunoSEQ multiplex PCR; TCRdb stores just in-frame clones and leaves some out. The data hold some 2,500,000 clones, with 80% to 95% observed a single time. These data belong to a study of shared clonotypes between healthy human individuals. Regarding the study as a whole: Memory subsets generally showed smaller estimated richness than naive subsets did. Shared clonotypes: about 5.3% naive CD4, under 4% naive CD8, about 2.2% memory CD4, about 0.41% memory CD8. Rarefaction gave evidence that sorted-subset sequencing remained incomplete despite large depth. Generation probabilities were higher for clonotypes shared across all four sorted-subset donors than for unshared ones.

V was clipped by 3 bases and J by 7 bases; unmatched bases: 5. Germline CDR1 SGHNT, CDR2 YYREEE (reference sequence). This CDR3 spans 14 amino acids. The sample comprised naive CD4+ T cells from PBMCs. The subset here: CD45RA+ positively selected. The chain couples TRBV5-4 to TRBJ2-7; TRBD2 agrees at 12 bases. This sequence was found in a man younger than 35 in good health. Some clones in this sample may be carry-over from other donors' samples. Here the CDR3 DNA reads TGTGCCAGCAGCTCCTTCACTAGCGGGAGGGAGCAGTACTTC. It translates to CASSSFTSGREQYF.